This T cell receptor (beta chain) was identified in a study of regulatory dendritic cells for organ transplantation. Study-level information: LPS was added to dendritic cell cultures on day 6.

This clone turned up a few times. No antigen is known for it. Assay: immunoSEQ multiplex PCR; the TCRdb copy retains only in-frame clones and omits some. The table lists about 21,000 clones, 70% to 90% of them singletons. Trimming took 10 bases from V and 0 from J, leaving 10 bases between them. Germline values: CDR1 LNHDA, CDR2 SQIVND (reference sequence). The CDR3 totals 13 residues. CFSE-labeled sorted T cells met regulatory or mature dendritic cells for more than four days. Study results and limitations: Considerable individual heterogeneity was seen in alloreactive memory CD8+ T cells. Naive T cells showed high diversity, memory cells less, memory CD8+ least.

The chain uses TRBV19 and TRBJ1-3, with unresolved D. The receptor was derived from a human donor in good health. Sequencing input: naive CD4+ T cells from blood cultured with regulatory dendritic cells. Subset of the sample: CD45RA+ naive T cells. The CDR3 coding sequence is TGTGCCATAGGGCCTGGCTCTGGAAACACCATATATTTT. This codes for CAIGPGSGNTIYF.